What follows are 27 T cell receptor beta chains derived from one specimen sequenced in a study of blood T cell repertoires in COVID-19. Libraries were prepared by immunoSEQ multiplex PCR; TCRdb keeps only in-frame clonotypes and omits some of them. The sample records a few hundred thousand clones, almost 90% being singletons. Specimen: peripheral blood. The receptor source for this set is an older woman with COVID-19, enrolled during active disease.

The chain employs TRBV5-5 and TRBJ1-3; D unclear. The CDR3 runs 14 residues. V was shortened by 4 bases and J by 6 bases, with 14 bases between the two germline ends. Germline V gene data show CDR1 as SGHKS and CDR2 as YYEKEE (reference sequence). Written as DNA, the CDR3 is TGTGCCAGCAGCAACCTGGGCCTTTCAAACACCATATATTTT. This encodes CASSNLGLSNTIYF.

The table lists this clone with a count of one. J is TRBJ1-1 and V is TRBV27, with D possibly being TRBD1 (6 bases). Between the trimmed V and J ends, which lost 0 bases and 2 bases, there was a span of 19 bases. The CDR3 covers 18 residues. CDR1 MNHEY and CDR2 SMNVEV come from the germline V gene (reference sequence). Written as DNA, the CDR3 is TGTGCCAGCAGTTTATCGTGGGGGCCTCGGGAGGATAACACTGAAGCTTTCTTT. This gives the protein CASSLSWGPREDNTEAFF.

The rearrangement uses TRBV10-2 and TRBJ1-5; D is unclear. Germline V lookup: CDR1 WSHSY, CDR2 SAAADI. This CDR3 has 15 amino acids. With 4 bases removed from V and 5 bases from J, the gap between germline ends came to 15 bases. The CDR3 DNA reads as TGCGCCAGCAGTGCTGACACCGCCCTTTATCAGCCCCAGCATTTT. Protein: CASSADTALYQPQHF.

This chain joins TRBV7-6 and TRBJ1-3; no reliable D call. Germline CDR1 is SGHVS and CDR2 is FNYEAQ. Trimming removed 0 bases at V and 5 bases at J, with 11 bases between. The CDR3 totals 15 residues. CDR3: CASSLARAARNTIYF. CDR3 nucleotides: TGTGCCAGCAGCTTAGCGAGGGCAGCTCGAAACACCATATATTTT. The whole variable domain, remainder taken from reference TRBV7-6 and TRBJ1-3, is GAGVSQSPRYKVTKRGQDVALRCDPISGHVSLYWYRQALGQGPEFLTYFNYEAQQDKSGLPNDRFSAERPEGSISTLTIQRTEQRDSAMYRCASSLARAARNTIYFGEGSWLTVV.

This chain links TRBV9 with TRBJ1-4; D is unresolved. This CDR3 comprises 17 residues. Trimming stripped 0 bases from V and 1 base from J, with 13 bases between. The germline CDR1 and CDR2 sequences are SGDLS and YYNGEE. The CDR3 spells CASSVGRNRRTNEKLFF. DNA for the CDR3: TGTGCCAGCAGCGTAGGTAGGAACAGAAGAACTAATGAAAAACTGTTTTTT.

The chain links TRBV15 to TRBJ1-6; no definite D call. The CDR3 extends over 14 amino acids. CDR1 and CDR2 from the germline V gene are LNHNV and YYDKDF (reference sequence). The V gene lost 0 bases and the J gene lost 10 bases, with 10 bases spanning the gap. CDR3: CATSRDRIGSPLHF. As DNA, the CDR3 is TGTGCCACCAGCAGAGACAGGATAGGCTCACCCCTCCACTTT.

The V and J genes are TRBV6-2 or TRBV6-3 and TRBJ1-1, with unresolved D. This CDR3 is 12 amino acids long. Germline loops: CDR1 MNHEY, CDR2 SVGEGT. Deletions cut 5 bases from V and 5 bases from J, with 9 bases between. The CDR3 DNA sequence: TGTGCCAGCAGTAGAGGGTGGACTGAAGCTTTCTTT. Translated: CASSRGWTEAFF.

V and J are TRBV7-9 and TRBJ1-1; TRBD1 matches 9 bases. The CDR3 runs to 17 residues. With 0 bases clipped from V and 0 bases from J, the junction kept 5 bases outside the gene matches. Germline-derived CDR1 and CDR2 are SEHNR and FQNEAQ (reference sequence). CDR3 DNA: TGTGCCAGCAGCTTAGCGACGACAGGGGGGATGAACACTGAAGCTTTCTTT. Amino acids: CASSLATTGGMNTEAFF.

CDR3 sequence: CASSETGEAFF. The CDR3 nucleotides read TGTGCCAGCAGTGAAACAGGAGAAGCTTTCTTT. The gene calls are TRBV25-1 and TRBJ1-1; maybe TRBD1 (5 bases). CDR1 MGHDK and CDR2 SYGVNS come from the germline V gene. This CDR3 region has 11 residues. Trimming left V 2 bases short and J 8 bases short, with 6 bases between.

This clone appeared once. V usage is TRBV2 and J usage is TRBJ2-1; weak D call: TRBD1 (5 bases). The CDR3 covers 12 residues. Germline lookup yields CDR1 SNHLY and CDR2 FYNNEI. The V and J ends lost 7 bases and 6 bases respectively, with 10 bases between them. The CDR3 protein is CASTLTGNEQFF. DNA of the CDR3: TGTGCCAGCACCCTTACAGGCAATGAGCAGTTCTTC.

This clone was seen only a few times. V gene TRBV7-8 combines with J gene TRBJ1-5; the match to TRBD1 covers 9 bases. This CDR3 comprises 15 residues. V was pared by 5 bases and J by 6 bases, with 8 bases of the junction left unmatched. Germline loops: CDR1 SGHVS, CDR2 FQNEAQ. Here the CDR3 reads CASSPGTGLSQPQHF. CDR3 coding DNA: TGTGCCAGCAGCCCGGGGACAGGGTTGAGTCAGCCCCAGCATTTT.

The chain combines TRBV5-1 with TRBJ2-1, with 13 nucleotides matching TRBD2. With V trimmed by 2 bases and J by 8 bases, 13 bases remained unmatched. Germline lookup yields CDR1 SGHRS and CDR2 YFSETQ. This CDR3 region has 18 residues. CDR3 sequence reads: CASSFSTSGGALGYEQFF. The CDR3 bases are TGCGCCAGCAGCTTTTCTACTAGCGGGGGGGCCCTTGGATATGAGCAGTTCTTC.

This clone was detected a few times. This rearrangement joins TRBV5-1 to TRBJ2-1, with D perhaps TRBD1 (5 bases). Trimming shortened V by 0 bases and J by 8 bases, and 9 bases separated the two germline ends. In germline, CDR1 is SGHRS, CDR2 YFSETQ. The CDR3 length is 13 residues. This chain's CDR3 is CASSLAQVYEQFF. CDR3 sequence (DNA): TGCGCCAGCAGCTTGGCACAGGTTTATGAGCAGTTCTTC.

This clone was seen only a few times. CDR3 residues: CASSLASGGFMNTEAFF. DNA for the CDR3: TGTGCCAGCAGCTTGGCCTCAGGGGGATTTATGAACACTGAAGCTTTCTTT. The V gene is TRBV5-5, the J gene TRBJ1-1; TRBD1 matches at 7 bases. V shed 0 bases and J 0 bases; nucleotides not matched to a gene: 8. Germline assignment: CDR1 SGHKS and CDR2 YYEKEE (reference sequence). The CDR3 runs to 17 residues.

This clone was detected only a few times. The chain joins TRBV11-2 to TRBJ1-2, with unresolved D. Germline assignment: CDR1 SGHAT and CDR2 FQNNGV. The V end was cut by 0 bases, the J end by 2 bases, with 10 bases between. There are 15 residues in the CDR3. The CDR3 nucleotides are TGTGCCAGCAGCTTAGATGGCAGATACAACTATGGCTACACCTTC. Residues: CASSLDGRYNYGYTF.

V and J are TRBV6-5 and TRBJ1-2, with 7 bases identical to TRBD1. The V gene's germline CDR1 is MNHEY and CDR2 SVGAGI. The V segment lost 6 bases and the J segment 2 bases; nucleotides outside the gene matches: 9. This CDR3 has 15 residues. The CDR3 loop reads CASRTGPNPNYGYTF. The CDR3 DNA sequence: TGTGCCAGCAGGACAGGGCCCAACCCCAACTATGGCTACACCTTC.

Only a few counts were recorded for this clone. V and J are TRBV19 and TRBJ1-1; D is possibly TRBD1 (5 bases). CDR1 and CDR2 from the germline V gene are LNHDA and SQIVND (reference sequence). The V end was cut by 3 bases, the J end by 1 base, with 12 bases between. The CDR3 loop spans 15 amino acids. CDR3 nucleotide sequence: TGTGCCAGTAGTATGCGGGGCCGCCCGAACACTGAAGCTTTCTTT. This gives the protein CASSMRGRPNTEAFF.

This clone came up once. The rearrangement joins TRBV6-5 to TRBJ2-1, with TRBD2 matching over 7 bases. The germline V gene encodes CDR1 MNHEY and CDR2 SVGAGI. The trim removed 7 bases at V and 5 bases at J, leaving 11 bases unmatched. CDR3 length: 15 amino acids. This chain's CDR3 is CASTWGGNRNNEQFF. The CDR3 DNA reads TGTGCCAGCACCTGGGGGGGGAACAGAAACAATGAGCAGTTCTTC.

The chain joins TRBV15 to TRBJ1-6; 7 bases fit TRBD1. V was clipped by 6 bases and J by 7 bases; unmatched bases: 3. The CDR3 is made up of 13 amino acids. Germline loops: CDR1 LNHNV, CDR2 YYDKDF (reference sequence). The CDR3: CATRYRGNSPLHF. DNA for the CDR3: TGTGCCACCAGGTACAGGGGAAATTCACCCCTCCACTTT. The full variable domain, with the rest looked up from reference TRBV15 and TRBJ1-6, is DAMVIQNPRYQVTQFGKPVTLSCSQTLNHNVMYWYQQKSSQAPKLLFHYYDKDFNNEADTPDNFQSRRPNTSFCFLDIRSPGLGDTAMYLCATRYRGNSPLHFGNGTRLTVT.

This clone was recorded only once. The chain joins TRBV9 to TRBJ2-1; TRBD2 aligns across 8 bases. V was pared by 0 bases and J by 0 bases, with 2 bases of the junction left unmatched. The CDR3 contains 16 residues. Germline V lookup: CDR1 SGDLS, CDR2 YYNGEE. CDR3 in DNA: TGTGCCAGCAGCGTAGGCGGGGGGAGCTCCTACAATGAGCAGTTCTTC. Amino acid sequence: CASSVGGGSSYNEQFF. The complete variable domain, with remaining parts taken from reference TRBV9 and TRBJ2-1, reads DSGVTQTPKHLITATGQRVTLRCSPRSGDLSVYWYQQSLDQGLQFLIQYYNGEERAKGNILERFSAQQFPDLHSELNLSSLELGDSALYFCASSVGGGSSYNEQFFGPGTRLTVL.

The gene calls are TRBV7-3 and TRBJ1-2; D might be TRBD1 (5 bases). Per germline, CDR1 SGHTA and CDR2 FQGTGA. Trimming left V 5 bases short and J 8 bases short, with 15 bases between. This CDR3 is 13 amino acids long. The CDR3 DNA reads TGTGCCAGCAGCCCCGGGGCGGGGAACGGCTACACCTTC. Its protein is CASSPGAGNGYTF. The full variable domain, completed using reference TRBV7-3 and TRBJ1-2, is GAGVSQTPSNKVTEKGKYVELRCDPISGHTALYWYRQSLGQGPEFLIYFQGTGAADDSGLPNDRFFAVRPEGSVSTLKIQRTERGDSAVYLCASSPGAGNGYTFGSGTRLTVV.

The chain links TRBV6-5 to TRBJ1-2; D not resolved. The V end was cut by 2 bases, the J end by 7 bases, with 11 bases between. CDR3 size: 13 residues. Germline-derived CDR1 and CDR2 are MNHEY and SVGAGI. Written as DNA, the CDR3 is TGTGCCAGCAGTTACCGCCGGGGTGGTGGCTACACCTTC. Its translation: CASSYRRGGGYTF.

This clone was counted once. J is TRBJ2-3 and V is TRBV6-6, with 12 bases lining up with TRBD2. The ends lost 5 bases at V and 4 bases at J; junction bases unmatched: 7. The V gene's germline CDR1 is MNHNY and CDR2 SVGAGI (reference sequence). This CDR3 spans 16 amino acids. CDR3 residues: CASSPWTSGNPDTQYF. In DNA, the CDR3 is TGTGCCAGCAGTCCCTGGACTAGCGGGAACCCAGATACGCAGTATTTT.

The chain links TRBV5-6 to TRBJ2-2, with TRBD1 as a possible D gene (5 bases). Trimming removed 2 bases from V and 5 bases from J, with 10 bases in between. The CDR3 is made up of 14 amino acids. CDR1 and CDR2 (germline): SGHDT, YYEEEE. CDR3 bases: TGTGCCAGCAGCTTCGGGCAGGGTACCGGGGAGCTGTTTTTT. This gives the protein CASSFGQGTGELFF.

This chain uses TRBV15 with TRBJ2-6; 7 bases line up with TRBD1. The V segment lost 2 bases and the J segment 0 bases; nucleotides outside the gene matches: 7. Germline assignment: CDR1 LNHNV and CDR2 YYDKDF (reference sequence). CDR3 length: 18 amino acids. The DNA of the CDR3 is TGTGCCACCAGCAGACGGGACAGCCTCAGCTCTGGGGCCAACGTCCTGACTTTC. Protein sequence: CATSRRDSLSSGANVLTF.

The V gene is TRBV19, the J gene TRBJ1-2, with D possibly TRBD1 on 5 matching bases. Germline CDR1 LNHDA, CDR2 SQIVND (reference sequence). This CDR3 has 13 residues. V was trimmed by 7 bases and J by 6 bases, leaving 15 bases between them. CDR3 loop: CASTLGHEDGYTF. CDR3 DNA sequence: TGTGCCAGTACCCTCGGACATGAAGATGGCTACACCTTC.

V is TRBV4-1 and J is TRBJ1-2; D unresolved. The CDR3 consists of 14 residues. Germline CDR1 is MGHRA and CDR2 is YSYEKL. V lost 0 bases and J lost 2, with 7 bases in between. The chain's CDR3 is CASSQEEVNYGYTF. CDR3 sequence (DNA): TGCGCCAGCAGCCAAGAAGAGGTAAACTATGGCTACACCTTC.